A single sample gave rise to the 17 T cell receptor beta chains below, sequenced in a study of T-cell memory formation after mild COVID-19. TCRdb re-called the 5' RACE reads through MiXCR, storing one row per CDR3 protein. The table has some 450,000 distinct CDR3 sequences, more than 15% seen once; the top ten hold roughly 21%. The sequenced sample consisted of PBMCs or a T cell subset sorted from them (not recorded which). These receptors originate from a man aged 18 to 30 who had mild COVID-19 (a few samples of this study predate the infection). Cell type and time point are not known.

The chain combines TRBV4-2 with TRBJ1-5; no clear D gene. Germline-derived CDR1 and CDR2 are LGHNA and YNFKEQ. This CDR3 spans 18 amino acids. The V end was cut by 4 bases, the J end by 0 bases, with 19 bases between. The CDR3 coding sequence is TGTGCCAGCAGCCCCGACCTGAGGCAGTCTTATAGCAATCAGCCCCAGCATTTT. Its translation: CASSPDLRQSYSNQPQHF.

This clonotype was recorded a few times. CDR3 nucleotide sequence: TGTGCCAGCAGCTGGTCCGCCGGGGAGCTGTTTTTT. Translated, it gives CASSWSAGELFF. The chain couples TRBV14 to TRBJ2-2; no clear D gene. V was cut by 5 bases and J by 6 bases, with 7 bases left in between. From germline, CDR1 is SGHDN and CDR2 FVKESK. CDR3 size: 12 residues.

In this sample, this clonotype turned up a few times. The chain is built from TRBV9 and TRBJ2-5; 8 bases match TRBD2. From germline, CDR1 is SGDLS and CDR2 YYNGEE. This CDR3 comprises 15 residues. The junction had 9 bases not matched to a gene; V was cut back by 4 bases and J by 4 bases. CDR3: CASSSGGVFVETQYF. The CDR3 DNA reads TGTGCCAGCAGCTCCGGGGGGGTGTTTGTAGAGACCCAGTACTTC.

This clonotype was picked up many times. The rearrangement uses TRBV7-9 and TRBJ2-6, with no clear D. Trimming left V 3 bases short and J 0 bases short, with 15 bases between. This CDR3 region has 18 residues. Germline-derived CDR1 and CDR2 are SEHNR and FQNEAQ (reference sequence). In nucleotides, the CDR3 is TGTGCCAGCAGCTTGTCCGGCAGTGACTTCTCTGGGGCCAACGTCCTGACTTTC. Translating it yields CASSLSGSDFSGANVLTF. The variable domain in full, completed from reference TRBV7-9 and TRBJ2-6, reads DTGVSQNPRHKITKRGQNVTFRCDPISEHNRLYWYRQTLGQGPEFLTYFQNEAQLEKSRLLSDRFSAERPKGSFSTLEIQRTEQGDSAMYLCASSLSGSDFSGANVLTFGAGSRLTVL.

This clonotype was counted at least ten times. V is TRBV5-1 and J is TRBJ1-1; D might be TRBD1 (6 bases). Germline V gives CDR1 SGHRS, CDR2 YFSETQ. Trimming removed 3 bases from V and 4 bases from J, with 10 bases in between. This CDR3 has 13 residues. In DNA form, the CDR3 reads TGCGCCAGCAGCTACGGACAGTCCACTGAAGCTTTCTTT. This encodes CASSYGQSTEAFF.

This clonotype appeared a few times. The chain has TRBV24-1 and TRBJ2-3; 8 bases match TRBD2. The J segment lost 3 bases and the V segment lost 3 bases, leaving 7 bases of the junction unmatched. CDR1 is KGHDR and CDR2 is SFDVKD in the germline V gene. The CDR3 is made up of 16 amino acids. In DNA form, the CDR3 reads TGTGCCACCAGTGATAGGGCGGGGGGCGTGACAGATACGCAGTATTTT. Amino acid sequence: CATSDRAGGVTDTQYF.

The chain joins TRBV6-1 to TRBJ2-7; D perhaps matches TRBD2 (5 bases). The CDR3 length is 13 residues. V lost 7 bases and J 0 bases, leaving 10 bases between the germline ends. The V gene's germline CDR1 is MNHNS and CDR2 SASEGT. CDR3 loop: CASTAGSSYEQYV. The DNA for the CDR3 is TGTGCCAGCACCGCGGGCAGCTCCTACGAGCAGTACGTC.

The chain joins TRBV5-1 to TRBJ2-1; D possibly matches TRBD1 or TRBD2 (5 bases each). Germline V gives CDR1 SGHRS, CDR2 YFSETQ. Trimming left V 4 bases short and J 7 bases short, with 12 bases between. The CDR3 consists of 13 residues. The CDR3 bases are TGCGCCAGCAGCGAGGGGTCAGTAAATGAGCAGTTCTTC. This gives the protein CASSEGSVNEQFF.

This clonotype was recorded at least ten times. V usage is TRBV11-2 and J usage is TRBJ2-3; no clear D. CDR1 is SGHAT, CDR2 FQNNGV, per germline. CDR3 length: 12 amino acids. Trimming shortened V by 7 bases and J by 6 bases, and 11 bases separated the two germline ends. The CDR3 nucleotides are TGTGCCAGCACATGGGCCTTGGATACGCAGTATTTT. Protein sequence: CASTWALDTQYF. Full variable domain (remainder filled in from reference TRBV11-2 and TRBJ2-3): EAGVAQSPRYKIIEKRQSVAFWCNPISGHATLYWYQQILGQGPKLLIQFQNNGVVDDSQLPKDRFSAERLKGVDSTLKIQPAKLEDSAVYLCASTWALDTQYFGPGTRLTVL.

The rearrangement joins TRBV7-2 to TRBJ2-2; 13 bases are shared with TRBD2. V dropped 6 bases and J dropped 6; count of bases not matched to a gene: 4. CDR3 length: 15 amino acids. CDR1 is SGHTA, CDR2 FQGNSA, per germline. CDR3: CASSPTSGGSGELFF. Written as DNA, the CDR3 is TGTGCCAGCAGTCCGACTAGCGGGGGGTCCGGGGAGCTGTTTTTT.

This clonotype was recorded many times. The genes are TRBV12-3 or TRBV12-4 and TRBJ1-1; D uncertain. Trimming removed 5 bases at V and 7 bases at J, with 8 bases between. The CDR3 runs 11 residues. The CDR3 loop reads CASSLGLEAFF. The DNA of the CDR3 is TGTGCCAGCAGTCTAGGTCTTGAAGCTTTCTTT.

This clonotype came up a few times. The chain carries TRBV5-1 and TRBJ1-6; 8 bases map to TRBD1. The J segment lost 10 bases and the V segment lost 4 bases, leaving 7 bases of the junction unmatched. Germline CDR1 SGHRS, CDR2 YFSETQ. CDR3 length: 14 residues. The CDR3 DNA follows: TGCGCCAGCAGCGTTCAGGGGGCCTCGTCACCCCTCCACTTT. Translation: CASSVQGASSPLHF. The variable domain in full, with the rest retrieved from reference TRBV5-1 and TRBJ1-6, is KAGVTQTPRYLIKTRGQQVTLSCSPISGHRSVSWYQQTPGQGLQFLFEYFSETQRNKGNFPGRFSGRQFSNSRSEMNVSTLELGDSALYLCASSVQGASSPLHFGNGTRLTVT.

This chain uses TRBV20-1 with TRBJ1-5, with a possible D match to TRBD1 (5 bases). CDR1 and CDR2 (germline): DFQATT, SNEGSKA (reference sequence). With 4 bases removed from V and 3 bases from J, the gap between germline ends came to 13 bases. The CDR3 spans 14 residues. The CDR3 nucleotides read TGCAGTGCTACACCGGGACGGAACAATCAGCCCCAGCATTTT. Translating it yields CSATPGRNNQPQHF.

This clonotype has only a few counts. This chain joins TRBV7-9 and TRBJ2-5; 7 positions agree with TRBD1. This CDR3 is 13 amino acids long. Trimming took 7 bases from V and 5 from J; bases not matched to a gene: 7. Germline V gene lookup returns CDR1 SEHNR and CDR2 FQNEAQ (reference sequence). CDR3 nucleotide sequence: TGTGCCAGCACCGAAAGCAGGGGGGAGACCCAGTACTTC. Translated, it gives CASTESRGETQYF.

This clonotype was counted only a few times. This sequence joins TRBV4-3 and TRBJ2-6; D is perhaps TRBD1 (5 bases). Germline V gene sequence: CDR1 LGHNA, CDR2 YSLEER. V was pared by 4 bases and J by 2 bases, with 12 bases between. This CDR3 is built from 16 residues. CDR3 DNA sequence: TGCGCCAGCAGCCGCCTTAAAGGGGCTGGGGCCAACGTCCTGACTTTC. Amino acids: CASSRLKGAGANVLTF.

This clonotype was counted only a few times. The rearrangement joins TRBV6-2 or TRBV6-3 to TRBJ2-2; D possibly corresponds to TRBD2 (6 bases). V was pared by 3 bases and J by 1 base, with 9 bases between. Germline loops: CDR1 MNHEY, CDR2 SVGEGT. The CDR3 runs to 15 residues. The CDR3 DNA is TGTGCCAGCAGTTATTGGGGAGGGAACACCGGGGAGCTGTTTTTT. This sequence encodes CASSYWGGNTGELFF.

This clonotype occurred a few times. The chain uses TRBV4-2 and TRBJ1-1, with a tentative D call TRBD1 (6 bases). Trimming cost V 2 bases and J 1 base, with 11 bases left between them. CDR3 length: 15 amino acids. CDR1 LGHNA and CDR2 YNFKEQ come from the germline V gene. CDR3 residues: CASSQLLRGNTEAFF. CDR3 nucleotide sequence: TGTGCCAGCAGCCAACTACTCAGGGGGAACACTGAAGCTTTCTTT.